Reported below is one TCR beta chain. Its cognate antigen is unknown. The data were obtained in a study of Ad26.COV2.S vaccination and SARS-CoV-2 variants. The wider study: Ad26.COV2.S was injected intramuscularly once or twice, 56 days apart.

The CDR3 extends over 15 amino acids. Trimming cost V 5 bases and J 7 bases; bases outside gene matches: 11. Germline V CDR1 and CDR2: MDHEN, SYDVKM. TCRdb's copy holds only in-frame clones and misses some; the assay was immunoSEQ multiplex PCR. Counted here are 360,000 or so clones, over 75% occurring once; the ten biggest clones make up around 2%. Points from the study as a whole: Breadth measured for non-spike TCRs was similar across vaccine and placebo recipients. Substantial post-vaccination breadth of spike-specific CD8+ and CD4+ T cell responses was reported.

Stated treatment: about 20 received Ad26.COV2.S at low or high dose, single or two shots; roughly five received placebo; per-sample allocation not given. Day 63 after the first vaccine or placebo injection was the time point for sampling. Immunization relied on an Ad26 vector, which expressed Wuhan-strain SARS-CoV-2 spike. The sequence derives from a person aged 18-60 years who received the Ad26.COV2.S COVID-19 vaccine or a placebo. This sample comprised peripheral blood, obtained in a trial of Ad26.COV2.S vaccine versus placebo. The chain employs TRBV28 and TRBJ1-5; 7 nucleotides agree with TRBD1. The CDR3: CASSRQGLSRQPQHF. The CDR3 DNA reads TGTGCCAGCAGTAGACAGGGTTTGTCGAGGCAGCCCCAGCATTTT.